The T cell receptor beta chain under discussion was sequenced for a study of shared clonotypes between healthy human individuals. Some clones are missing from TCRdb's copy, which holds only in-frame ones; the method was immunoSEQ multiplex PCR. There are more than 2,000,000 clones in the sample; just over 90% occur only once, and around 0.4% lies in the top ten. As regards this clone: Antigen: not known.

Study results and caveats: On the whole, naive subsets had larger estimated richness than memory subsets had.

The clonotype originates from a man between 18 and 35 years old in good health. Some clones in this sample may be carry-over from other donors' samples. Sequenced material: naive CD4+ T cells from PBMCs. As for subset: CD45RA+ positively selected.

The CDR3 here is CASSLDSGLADYIYNEQFF. CDR3 in DNA: TGTGCCAGCAGCTTGGACTCCGGACTAGCGGACTACATATACAATGAGCAGTTCTTC. The genes are TRBV5-6 and TRBJ2-1, with 10 bases matching TRBD2. CDR1 is SGHDT, CDR2 YYEEEE, per germline. The CDR3 is 19 residues long. Trimming took 0 bases from V and 4 from J; bases not matched to a gene: 13.